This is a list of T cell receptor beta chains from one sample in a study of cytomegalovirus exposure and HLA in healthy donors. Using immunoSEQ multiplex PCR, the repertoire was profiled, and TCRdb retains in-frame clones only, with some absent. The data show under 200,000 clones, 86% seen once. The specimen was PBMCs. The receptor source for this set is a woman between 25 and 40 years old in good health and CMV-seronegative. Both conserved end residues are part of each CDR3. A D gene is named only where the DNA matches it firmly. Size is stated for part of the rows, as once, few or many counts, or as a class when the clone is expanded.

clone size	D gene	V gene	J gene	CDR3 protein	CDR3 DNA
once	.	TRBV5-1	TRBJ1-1	CASSLTGNTEAFF	TGCGCCAGCAGCTTAACGGGGAACACTGAAGCTTTCTTT
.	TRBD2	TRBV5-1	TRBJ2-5	CASSLETSGRKQYF	TGCGCCAGCAGCTTGGAAACTAGCGGGAGAAAGCAGTACTTC
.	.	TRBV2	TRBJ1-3	CASSREQVGNTIYF	TGTGCCAGCAGTAGGGAACAGGTCGGAAACACCATATATTTT
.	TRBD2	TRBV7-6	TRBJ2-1	CASSLAPSGNDNEQFF	TGTGCCAGCAGCTTAGCCCCTAGCGGGAACGACAATGAGCAGTTCTTC
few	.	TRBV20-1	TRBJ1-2	CSATGNGYTF	TGCAGTGCCACAGGGAACGGCTACACCTTC
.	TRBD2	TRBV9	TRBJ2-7	CASSATSGPYEQYF	TGTGCCAGCAGCGCTACTAGCGGTCCCTACGAGCAGTACTTC
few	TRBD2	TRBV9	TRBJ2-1	CASSAPLGGGSYNEQFF	TGTGCCAGCAGCGCCCCTCTAGGCGGGGGGTCCTACAATGAGCAGTTCTTC
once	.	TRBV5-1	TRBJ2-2	CASSLETGYGELFF	TGCGCCAGCAGCTTGGAGACGGGTTACGGGGAGCTGTTTTTT
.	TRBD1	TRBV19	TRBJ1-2	CASSFRTGLNYGYTF	TGTGCCAGTAGTTTCCGGACAGGGCTTAACTATGGCTACACCTTC
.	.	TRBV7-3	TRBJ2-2	CASRIGLTGELFF	TGTGCCAGCCGAATAGGACTCACCGGGGAGCTGTTTTTT
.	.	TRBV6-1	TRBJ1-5	CASSESGNQPQHF	TGTGCCAGCAGTGAGTCCGGCAATCAGCCCCAGCATTTT
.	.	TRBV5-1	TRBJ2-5	CASSPEIAVGKETQYF	TGCGCCAGCAGCCCGGAGATAGCGGTTGGAAAAGAGACCCAGTACTTC
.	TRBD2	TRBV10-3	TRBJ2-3	CAIEPGAGGSDTQYF	TGTGCCATCGAACCCGGGGCGGGAGGTAGCGATACGCAGTATTTT
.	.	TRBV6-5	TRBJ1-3	CASSYPTGLSGNTIYF	TGTGCCAGCAGTTACCCAACAGGCCTCTCTGGAAACACCATATATTTT
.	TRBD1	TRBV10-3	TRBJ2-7	CAISSAPQGADEQYF	TGTGCCATCAGTTCCGCACCACAGGGGGCGGACGAGCAGTACTTC
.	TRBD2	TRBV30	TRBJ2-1	CAWSVGTSGYNEQFF	TGTGCCTGGAGTGTCGGGACTAGCGGATACAATGAGCAGTTCTTC
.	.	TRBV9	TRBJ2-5	CASSPLARAGETQYF	TGTGCCAGCAGCCCCTTGGCTAGGGCGGGAGAGACCCAGTACTTC
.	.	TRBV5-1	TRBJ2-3	CASSLVLDGTDTQYF	TGCGCCAGCAGCTTGGTTTTAGATGGCACAGATACGCAGTATTTT
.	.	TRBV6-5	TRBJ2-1	CASSRRDYRYNEQFF	TGTGCCAGCAGCCGCCGGGATTACCGTTACAATGAGCAGTTCTTC
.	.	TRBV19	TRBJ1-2	CASTLGGGPLNYGYTF	TGTGCCAGCACCCTTGGGGGGGGGCCTTTAAACTATGGCTACACCTTC
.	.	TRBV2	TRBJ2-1	CASGVYNEQFF	TGTGCCAGCGGAGTGTACAATGAGCAGTTCTTC